The clone carrying this TCR beta chain was seen a handful of times. What it recognizes is unknown. This record belongs to a study of blood T cells in healthy people across ages. Next came a second PCR, run for about 7 to 11 cycles, which used a sample-barcoded 5' primer along with a J-beta primer mix. Each TCR beta cDNA got a 12-nucleotide random molecular identifier. MiXCR, applied by TCRdb to the 5' RACE reads, yields one record per CDR3 protein. The repertoire holds about 1.8 million distinct CDR3 sequences, with about 49% as singletons. Findings and caveats of the study: Versus aged donors, long-lived donors had higher diversity and more naive CD4+ cells.

The sequencing sample was made of blood. The TCR originated in a woman between 35 and 50 years old in good health.

The CDR3 region is CASSYGRGGGLKEYF. CDR3 bases: TGTGCCAGCAGTTACGGACGCGGAGGCGGTTTAAAGGAGTACTTC. The chain links TRBV6-5 to TRBJ2-5; possible D gene TRBD2, 5 bases. The CDR3 length is 15 residues. V dropped 2 bases and J dropped 12 bases, with 22 bases sitting between them. CDR1 and CDR2 (germline): MNHEY, SVGAGI.